This TCR beta chain was identified during a study of PD-1 blockade in classical Hodgkin lymphoma (TCRdb year 2020). Notes on the research overall: Nivolumab dosing was 3 mg/kg intravenously every 2 weeks, continuing until either disease progression or unacceptable toxicity. The study used TCR beta sequencing and CyTOF to define a peripheral blood immune signature of response to PD-1 blockade in classical Hodgkin lymphoma.

Regarding this clone: The antigen it binds to is not known. No much larger clone exists at a distance of one base, and base qualities are not known.

The Qiagen DNeasy kit was used to extract genomic DNA from unsorted PBMCs and from the negatively selected CD4+ and CD8+ fractions. TCR beta CDR3 regions were amplified by immunoSEQ multiplex PCR using primers annealing to V and J segments. A synthetic immune receptor repertoire was used to minimize amplification bias, and remaining bias was computationally removed after sequencing. Under the source paper's analysis protocol: Repertoire diversity was quantified as the Shannon entropy index using custom Python scripts. The unsorted, CD4+ and CD8+ repertoires were each analyzed separately, with the exception of combined analyses, where CD4+ and CD8+ sequences were merged in silico. A clone counted as expanded when the clone's frequency after treatment rose at least 2-fold relative to C1D1, and clones undetected at baseline were given a pseudocount of 0.5. Singleton clones were defined as clones with 0 or 1 copy at C1D1, and non-singleton clones were defined as clones with 2 or more copies. Clones expanded in unsorted samples were labelled as CD4+, CD8+ or unknown by matching protein sequences in sorted samples from the same patient. Wilcoxon tests were applied to paired samples to test diversity changes from C1D1 to C4D1. Here the immuneACCESS table is served through TCRdb, limited to in-frame sequences with V and J called. Missing clones are a known gap in these copies; in checked studies unresolved V genes cover under half, and the rest lacks a known reason. V and J calls and clone size are given by that table; D and trimming were obtained from the DNA. The sample data list almost 85,000 clones, and 89% of these were observed just once. The ten most abundant clones make up 20% to 25% of the sample.

Germline trimming: 5 bases from V, 3 bases from J; junction bases outside gene matches: 5. Via the germline V gene (reference sequence), CDR1 is LNHNV and CDR2 YYDKDF. The CDR3, cysteine through phenylalanine, is 15 amino acids long. The CDR3 DNA has 45 bases and is translated from base 1. The research as a whole found: Lower diversity was seen in patients whose nivolumab began less than 1 year after ASCT, and these patients were left out of later analyses so that immune reconstitution would not confound the results. Among trial patients, those achieving complete response had baseline diversity similar to that of newly diagnosed patients, while diversity was significantly lower in partial responders and progressors. A significant rise by C4D1 was seen in CD4+ but not CD8+ TCR diversity (p=0.0027 vs p=0.16), with the rise being most apparent in complete responders (p=0.02). Only a single clinical trial cohort was studied, and what caused the repertoire differences, possibly disease activity or prior therapy, remained undefined. Baseline TCR diversity was reported to be lower in newly diagnosed patients than in healthy donors and to be lower still in relapsed/refractory patients.

What the time point label conveys for this sample: cycle 1 day 1 (C1D1), immediately before nivolumab initiation. All trial patients had relapsed after autologous stem cell transplantation, with cohorts A, B and C differing in prior brentuximab vedotin exposure. The trial cohort comprised some 60 patients with relapsed/refractory classical Hodgkin lymphoma whose best overall responses were complete response, partial response or progressive disease. In the multi-cohort phase II CheckMate 205 trial, trial patients received single-agent nivolumab. An independent review committee assessed best overall response by applying the 2007 International Working Group response criteria. Trial PBMCs were collected immediately before nivolumab initiation (C1D1) and during therapy at cycle 2 day 1 and cycle 4 day 1. Peripheral blood was collected in 8 mL Vacutainer Cell Preparation Tubes, from which PBMCs were isolated by centrifugation and then cryopreserved.

The receptor comes from a human donor with classical Hodgkin lymphoma. Material: peripheral blood mononuclear cells (PBMCs), obtained at baseline. The sequence joins TRBV15 to TRBJ2-7; the central 12 bases match TRBD2. The base sequence is TGTGCCACCAGCCCCCGACTAGCGGGAGTCTACGAGCAGTACTTC. The encoded protein is CATSPRLAGVYEQYF. With the portions outside the CDR3 filled from the reference TRBV15 and TRBJ2-7 genes, the complete variable region becomes DAMVIQNPRYQVTQFGKPVTLSCSQTLNHNVMYWYQQKSSQAPKLLFHYYDKDFNNEADTPDNFQSRRPNTSFCFLDIRSPGLGDTAMYLCATSPRLAGVYEQYFGPGTRLTVT.